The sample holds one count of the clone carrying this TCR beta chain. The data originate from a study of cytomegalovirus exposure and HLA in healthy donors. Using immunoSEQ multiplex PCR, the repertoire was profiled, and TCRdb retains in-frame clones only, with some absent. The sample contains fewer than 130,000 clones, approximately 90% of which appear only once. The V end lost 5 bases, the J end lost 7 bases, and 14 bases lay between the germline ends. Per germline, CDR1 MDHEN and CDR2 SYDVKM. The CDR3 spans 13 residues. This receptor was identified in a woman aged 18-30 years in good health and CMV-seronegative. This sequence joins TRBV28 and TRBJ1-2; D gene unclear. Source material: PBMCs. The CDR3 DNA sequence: TGTGCCAGCAGTCCCACGGGGAGAGGTGGCTACACCTTC. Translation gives CASSPTGRGGYTF.